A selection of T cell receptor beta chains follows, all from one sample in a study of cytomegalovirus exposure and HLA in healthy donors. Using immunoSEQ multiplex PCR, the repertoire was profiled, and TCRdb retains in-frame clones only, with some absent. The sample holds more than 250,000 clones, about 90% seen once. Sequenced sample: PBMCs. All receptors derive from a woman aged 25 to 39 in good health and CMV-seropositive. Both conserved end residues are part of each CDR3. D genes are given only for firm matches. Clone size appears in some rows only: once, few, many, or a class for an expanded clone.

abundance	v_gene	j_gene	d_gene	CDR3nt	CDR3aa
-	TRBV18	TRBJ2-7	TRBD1	TGTGCCAGCTCACCCGGGACAGCCCGGTACGAGCAGTACTTC	CASSPGTARYEQYF
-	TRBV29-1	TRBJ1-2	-	TGCAGCGTTGAATTGGTAGACTACTATGGCTACACCTTC	CSVELVDYYGYTF
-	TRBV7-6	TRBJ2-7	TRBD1	TGTGCCAGCAGCTTAGAAATGACAGGGGGCCACGAGCAGTACTTC	CASSLEMTGGHEQYF
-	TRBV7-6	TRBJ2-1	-	TGTGCCAGCAGCTACTCCCAGGGGGGACCCTACAATGAGCAGTTCTTC	CASSYSQGGPYNEQFF
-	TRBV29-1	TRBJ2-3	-	TGCAGCGTTGTGGTCCGGGAAACCTTCCATCAGGAGTTT	CSVVVRETFHQEF
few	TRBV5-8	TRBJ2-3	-	TGTGCCAGCAGCGTGAGCCCTAGCACAGATACGCAGTATTTT	CASSVSPSTDTQYF
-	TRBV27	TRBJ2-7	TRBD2	TGTGCCAGCAGTTTATCGTTCCGGGAGGGGGGTGAGCAGTACTTC	CASSLSFREGGEQYF
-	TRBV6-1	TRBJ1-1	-	TGTGCCAGCAGTGATGGGGGGCTAACTGAAGCTTTCTTT	CASSDGGLTEAFF
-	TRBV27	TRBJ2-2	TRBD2	TGTGCCAGCAGTTTATTATCACTAGCGGGACTGGCCGGGGAGCTGTTTTTT	CASSLLSLAGLAGELFF
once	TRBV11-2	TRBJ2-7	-	TGTGCCAGCAGCTTAGGCTACTACGAGCAGTACTTC	CASSLGYYEQYF
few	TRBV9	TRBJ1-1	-	TGTGCCAGCAGCGATTCCCAGGAGGCAGCTTTCTTT	CASSDSQEAAFF
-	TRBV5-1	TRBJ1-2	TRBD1	TGCGCCAGCCATGACAGGGACGTCTATGGCTACACCTTC	CASHDRDVYGYTF
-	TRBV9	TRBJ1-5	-	TGTGCCAGCAGCGTAGCTCCGTATCAGCCCCAGCATTTT	CASSVAPYQPQHF
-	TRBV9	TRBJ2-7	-	TGTGCCAGCAGCGTAGCCGATGGTACAGTCTACGAGCAGTACTTC	CASSVADGTVYEQYF
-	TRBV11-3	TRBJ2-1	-	TGTGCCAGCAGCTTAGACCAACGTCGCGGTGAGCAGTTCTTC	CASSLDQRRGEQFF
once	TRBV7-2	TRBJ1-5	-	TGTGCCAGCAGCTTAGATGGGATTAAGCAGCCCCAGCATTTT	CASSLDGIKQPQHF
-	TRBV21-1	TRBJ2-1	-	TGTGCCAGGCCCGGGGGATTCTACAATGAGCAGTTCTTC	CARPGGFYNEQFF
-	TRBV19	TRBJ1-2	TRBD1	TGTGCCAGTAGTATAAACCTCGGGACAGACTATGGCTACACCTTC	CASSINLGTDYGYTF
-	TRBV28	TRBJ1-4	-	TGTGCCAGCAGCCCGGGACGGGGCCGAGAAAAACTGTTTTTT	CASSPGRGREKLFF
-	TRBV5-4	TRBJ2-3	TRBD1	TGTGCCAGCAGTCCACCGGGACAGCAGACAAACACAGATACGCAGTATTTT	CASSPPGQQTNTDTQYF
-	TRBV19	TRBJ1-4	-	TGTGCCAGTAGTATAGAGCAGGCCTTTAATGAAAAACTGTTTTTT	CASSIEQAFNEKLFF
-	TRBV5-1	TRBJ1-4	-	TGCGCCAGCAGCCCGTGGGGAGCAACTAATGAAAAACTGTTTTTT	CASSPWGATNEKLFF
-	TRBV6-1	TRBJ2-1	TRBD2	TGTGCCAGCCTGGCGCGGGGGGGGGTACGCGAGCAGTTCTTC	CASLARGGVREQFF
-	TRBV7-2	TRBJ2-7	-	TGTGCCAGCAGCTTAGAACCCTCTTCCTCCTACGAGCAGTACTTC	CASSLEPSSSYEQYF
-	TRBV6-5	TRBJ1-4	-	TGTGCCAGCAGTTACTCGACCGGACCTAATGAAAAACTGTTTTTT	CASSYSTGPNEKLFF
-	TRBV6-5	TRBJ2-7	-	TGTGCCAGCAGCTTTCAGGGGACACATGGGTCCGAGCAGTACTTC	CASSFQGTHGSEQYF
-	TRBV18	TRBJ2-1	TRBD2	TGTGCCAGCTCACCACCGGGACTAGCGTACAATGAGCAGTTCTTC	CASSPPGLAYNEQFF
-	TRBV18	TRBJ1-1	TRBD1	TGTGCCAGCTCACCACAGGACAGGGAAGCTTTCTTT	CASSPQDREAFF
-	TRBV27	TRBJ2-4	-	TGTGCCAGCATGAGAAGGGAAGAACTAGCCAAAAACATTCAGTACTTC	CASMRREELAKNIQYF
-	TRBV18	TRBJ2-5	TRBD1	TGTGCCAGCTCGGACAGGGGGCCATCGGAGACCCAGTACTTC	CASSDRGPSETQYF
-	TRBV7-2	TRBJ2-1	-	TGTGCCAGCAGCTTATATGGTTCTGTGACTGAGCAGTTCTTC	CASSLYGSVTEQFF
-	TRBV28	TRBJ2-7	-	TGTGCCAGCAGTTTCGGGCGGCTTACCTACGAGCAGTACTTC	CASSFGRLTYEQYF
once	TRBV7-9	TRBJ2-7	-	TGTGCCAGCAGCTCGCCCACAGTATCGGGTTACGAGCAGTACTTC	CASSSPTVSGYEQYF
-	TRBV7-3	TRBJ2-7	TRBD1	TGTGCCAGCAGCCCGGACAGGGGGCACGAGCAGTACTTC	CASSPDRGHEQYF
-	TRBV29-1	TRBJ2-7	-	TGCAGCGTTGCACTAGGGGATTTTGAGCAGTACTTC	CSVALGDFEQYF
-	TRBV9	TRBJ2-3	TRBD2	TGTGCCAGCAGCGTAGGGTCGGGAGCGGGGTCAGATACGCAGTATTTT	CASSVGSGAGSDTQYF
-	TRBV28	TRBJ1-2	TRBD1	TGTGCCAGCACGGGGCAGGGGGCGCGTAATAACTATGGCTACACCTTC	CASTGQGARNNYGYTF
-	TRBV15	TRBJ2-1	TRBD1	TGTGCCACCAGCAGACAGACAGGGACCTACAATGAGCAGTTCTTC	CATSRQTGTYNEQFF
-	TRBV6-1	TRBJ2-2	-	TGTGCCAGCATTCCTGCCGCCACCGGGGAGCTGTTTTTT	CASIPAATGELFF
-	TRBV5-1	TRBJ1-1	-	TGCGCCAGCAGCCTAGGTGGGGGCTTCACTGAAGCTTTCTTT	CASSLGGGFTEAFF
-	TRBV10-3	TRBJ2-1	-	TGTGCCACCACTCCCGGGACAGAGCAGTTCTTC	CATTPGTEQFF
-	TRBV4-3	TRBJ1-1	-	TGCGCCAGCAGCCAAGATAACACTGAAGCTTTCTTT	CASSQDNTEAFF
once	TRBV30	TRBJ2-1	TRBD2	TGTGCCTGGAGTGCGGGACTAGCGGAGAACAATGAGCAGTTCTTC	CAWSAGLAENNEQFF
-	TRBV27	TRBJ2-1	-	TGTGCCAGCAGATCTAACAGGGTTGGGGGGTGGGATGAGCAGTTCTTC	CASRSNRVGGWDEQFF
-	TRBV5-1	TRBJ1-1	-	TGCGCCAGCAGCACAACTTCTCGGAACACTGAAGCTTTCTTT	CASSTTSRNTEAFF
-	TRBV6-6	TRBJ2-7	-	TGTGCCAGCAGTTACTCGGGCGAGCAGTACTTC	CASSYSGEQYF
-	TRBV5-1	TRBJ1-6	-	TGCGCCAGCAGCCTGGCGGGGAGATCACCCCTCCACTTT	CASSLAGRSPLHF
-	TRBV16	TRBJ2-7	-	TGTGCCAGCAGCCAATATAATTACGAGCAGTACTTC	CASSQYNYEQYF
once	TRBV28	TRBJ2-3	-	TGTGCCAGCAGTTCCCCCTCGAGGGATACGCAGTATTTT	CASSSPSRDTQYF
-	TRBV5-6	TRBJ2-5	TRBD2	TGTGCCAGCAGCTTTGGTAGCGGGCCCATACCGAAATACCAAGAGACCCAGTACTTC	CASSFGSGPIPKYQETQYF
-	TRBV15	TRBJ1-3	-	TGTGCCACGGGTTGGCCGAGCTCTGGAAACACCATATATTTT	CATGWPSSGNTIYF
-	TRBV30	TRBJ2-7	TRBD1	TGTGCCTGGAGTGTACCACTCCGGCCAAGGGCAGGGGGCGGCCTACGATTCCTCGAGCAGTACTTC	CAWSVPLRPRAGGGLRFLEQYF
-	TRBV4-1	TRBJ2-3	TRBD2	TGCGCCAGCAGCCATCCGGGAGGGGGGAGCACAGATACGCAGTATTTT	CASSHPGGGSTDTQYF
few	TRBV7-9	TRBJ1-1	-	TGTGCCAGCACCAAAACGGACGATGAAGCTTTCTTT	CASTKTDDEAFF